This T cell receptor beta chain was obtained from a study of blood T cells in healthy people across ages. This clonotype was observed at least ten times. Antigen unknown. General study findings and limits: Older age went with lower TCR beta diversity per million T cells, in a roughly linear way. TCR beta diversity was tightly associated with the proportion of naive T cells. Compared with aged donors, long-lived donors showed fewer expanded clones, suggesting selection.

V was cut by 5 bases and J by 4 bases, with 12 bases left in between. The CDR3 loop spans 13 amino acids. Germline CDR1 and CDR2: SQVTM and ANQGSEA. Each individual donor underwent a draw of approximately 9.8 milliliters of peripheral blood. Sample-barcoded 5' priming and a J-beta primer mix drove a second PCR of 7 to 11 cycles. TCRdb re-analysed the 5' RACE reads in MiXCR, keeping a single row per CDR3 protein. The sample gives some 1,500,000 distinct CDR3 sequences, about 42% of which show up once; 4% is in the top ten. Source material: blood. The J gene is TRBJ1-5, the V gene TRBV29-1, with TRBD1 as a possible D gene (5 bases). This TCR came from a woman in her late teens or twenties in good health. The CDR3 spells CSVRGGGNQPQHF. The CDR3 DNA follows: TGCAGCGTTCGTGGTGGGGGGAATCAGCCCCAGCATTTT.